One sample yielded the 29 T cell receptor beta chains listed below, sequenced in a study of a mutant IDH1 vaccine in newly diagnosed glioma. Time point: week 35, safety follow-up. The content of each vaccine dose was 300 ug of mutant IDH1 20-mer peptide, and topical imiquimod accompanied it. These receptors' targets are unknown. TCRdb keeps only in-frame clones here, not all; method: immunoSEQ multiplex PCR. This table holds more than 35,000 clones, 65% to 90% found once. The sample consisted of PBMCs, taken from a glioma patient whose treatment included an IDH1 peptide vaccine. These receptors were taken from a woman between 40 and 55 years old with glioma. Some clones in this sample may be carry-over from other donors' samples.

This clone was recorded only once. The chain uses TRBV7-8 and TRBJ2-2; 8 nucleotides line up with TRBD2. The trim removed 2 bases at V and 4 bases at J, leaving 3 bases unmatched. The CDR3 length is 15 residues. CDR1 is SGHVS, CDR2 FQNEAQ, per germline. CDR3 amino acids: CASSLSGGSTGELFF. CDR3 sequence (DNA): TGTGCCAGCAGCTTAAGCGGGGGTAGCACCGGGGAGCTGTTTTTT.

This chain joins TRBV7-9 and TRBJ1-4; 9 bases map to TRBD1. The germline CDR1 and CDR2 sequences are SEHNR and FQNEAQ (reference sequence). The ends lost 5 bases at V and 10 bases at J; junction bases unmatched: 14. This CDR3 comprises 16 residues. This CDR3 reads CASSETRQGVFGKLFF. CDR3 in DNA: TGTGCCAGCAGCGAGACCAGACAGGGGGTCTTTGGAAAACTGTTTTTT.

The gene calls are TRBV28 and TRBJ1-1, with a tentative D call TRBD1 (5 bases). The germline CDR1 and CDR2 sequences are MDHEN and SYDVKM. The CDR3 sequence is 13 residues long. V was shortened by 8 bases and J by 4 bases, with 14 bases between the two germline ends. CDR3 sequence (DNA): TGTGCCAGCGGGCGGGACTTGAGCACTGAAGCTTTCTTT. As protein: CASGRDLSTEAFF.

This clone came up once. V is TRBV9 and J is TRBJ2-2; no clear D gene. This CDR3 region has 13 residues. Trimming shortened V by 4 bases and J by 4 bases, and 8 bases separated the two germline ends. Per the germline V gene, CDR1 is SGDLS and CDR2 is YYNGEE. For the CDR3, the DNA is TGTGCCAGCAGCTCGACCGGCACCGGGGAGCTGTTTTTT. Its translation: CASSSTGTGELFF.

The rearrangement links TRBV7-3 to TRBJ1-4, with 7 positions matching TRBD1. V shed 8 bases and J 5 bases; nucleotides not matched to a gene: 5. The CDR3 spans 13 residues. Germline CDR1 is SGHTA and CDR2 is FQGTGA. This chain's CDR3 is CASARGMNEKLFF. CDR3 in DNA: TGTGCCAGCGCCAGGGGGATGAATGAAAAACTGTTTTTT.

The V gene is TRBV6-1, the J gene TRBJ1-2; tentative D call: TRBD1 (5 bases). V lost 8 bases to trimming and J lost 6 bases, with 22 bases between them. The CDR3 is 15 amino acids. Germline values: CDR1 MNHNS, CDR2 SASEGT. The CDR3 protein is CASPTGPSDSNGYTF. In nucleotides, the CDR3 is TGTGCCAGCCCAACGGGGCCGTCGGATAGTAATGGCTACACCTTC.

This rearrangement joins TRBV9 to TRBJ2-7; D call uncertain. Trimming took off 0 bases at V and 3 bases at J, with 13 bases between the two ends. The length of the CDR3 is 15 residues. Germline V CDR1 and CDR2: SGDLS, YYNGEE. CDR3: CASSVGIAGIYEQYF. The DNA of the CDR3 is TGTGCCAGCAGCGTAGGCATTGCAGGCATCTACGAGCAGTACTTC. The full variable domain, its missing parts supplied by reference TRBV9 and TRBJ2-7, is DSGVTQTPKHLITATGQRVTLRCSPRSGDLSVYWYQQSLDQGLQFLIQYYNGEERAKGNILERFSAQQFPDLHSELNLSSLELGDSALYFCASSVGIAGIYEQYFGPGTRLTVT.

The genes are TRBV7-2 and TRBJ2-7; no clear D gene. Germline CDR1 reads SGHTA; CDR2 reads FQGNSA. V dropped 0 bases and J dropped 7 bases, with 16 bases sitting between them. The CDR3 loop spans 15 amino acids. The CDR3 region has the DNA TGTGCCAGCAGCTTAGCGGCCCCAGTTGGGCTAGAGCAGTACTTC. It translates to CASSLAAPVGLEQYF. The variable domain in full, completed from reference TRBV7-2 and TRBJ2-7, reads GAGVSQSPSNKVTEKGKDVELRCDPISGHTALYWYRQSLGQGLEFLIYFQGNSAPDKSGLPSDRFSAERTGGSVSTLTIQRTQQEDSAVYLCASSLAAPVGLEQYFGPGTRLTVT.

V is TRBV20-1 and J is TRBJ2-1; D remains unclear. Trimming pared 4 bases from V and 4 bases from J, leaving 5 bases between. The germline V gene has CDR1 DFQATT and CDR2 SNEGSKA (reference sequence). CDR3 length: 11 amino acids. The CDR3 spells CSANAYNEQFF. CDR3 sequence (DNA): TGCAGTGCTAACGCATACAATGAGCAGTTCTTC.

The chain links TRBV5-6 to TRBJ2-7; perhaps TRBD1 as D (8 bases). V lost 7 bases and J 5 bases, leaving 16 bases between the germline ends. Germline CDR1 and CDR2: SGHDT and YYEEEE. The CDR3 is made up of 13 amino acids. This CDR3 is CASLRTGRDEQYF. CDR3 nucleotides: TGTGCCAGCCTCCGGACAGGGAGGGACGAGCAGTACTTC.

CDR3 coding DNA: TGTGCCAGCAGCTTGGGACAGCGCACAGATACGCAGTATTTT. Encoded protein: CASSLGQRTDTQYF. The chain links TRBV5-6 to TRBJ2-3, with D perhaps TRBD1 (5 bases). V lost 0 bases and J lost 1, with 6 bases in between. The germline CDR1 and CDR2 sequences are SGHDT and YYEEEE. The CDR3 covers 14 residues.

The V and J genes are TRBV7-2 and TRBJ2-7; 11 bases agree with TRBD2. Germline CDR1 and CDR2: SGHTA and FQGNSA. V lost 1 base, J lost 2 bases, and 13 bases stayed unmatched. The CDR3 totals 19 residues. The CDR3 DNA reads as TGTGCCAGCAGCTTAGAACGCTCTTCTACTAGCGGGAGAACCTACGAGCAGTACTTC. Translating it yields CASSLERSSTSGRTYEQYF.

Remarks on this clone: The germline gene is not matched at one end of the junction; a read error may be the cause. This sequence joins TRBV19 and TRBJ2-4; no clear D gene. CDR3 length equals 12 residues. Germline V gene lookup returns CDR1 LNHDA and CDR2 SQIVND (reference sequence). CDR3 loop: CASSIAGHERCF. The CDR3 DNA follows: TGTGCCAGTAGTATTGCCGGCCATGAGAGGTGCTTC.

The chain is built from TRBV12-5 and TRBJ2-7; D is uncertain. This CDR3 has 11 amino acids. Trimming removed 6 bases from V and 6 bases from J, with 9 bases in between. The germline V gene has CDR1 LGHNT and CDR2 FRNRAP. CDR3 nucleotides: TGTGCTAGTGGCCCTGAAGTCGAGCAGTACTTC. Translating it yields CASGPEVEQYF.

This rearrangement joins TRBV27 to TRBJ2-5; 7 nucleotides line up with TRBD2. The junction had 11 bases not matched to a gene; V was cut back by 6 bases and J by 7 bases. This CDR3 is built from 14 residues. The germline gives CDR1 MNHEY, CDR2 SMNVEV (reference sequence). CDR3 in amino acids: CASRTSTQRGTQYF. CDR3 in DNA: TGTGCCAGCAGGACTAGCACTCAAAGGGGGACCCAGTACTTC.

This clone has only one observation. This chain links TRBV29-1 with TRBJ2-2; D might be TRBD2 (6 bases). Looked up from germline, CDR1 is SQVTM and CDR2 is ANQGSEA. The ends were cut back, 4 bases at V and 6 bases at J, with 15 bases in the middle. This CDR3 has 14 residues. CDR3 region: CSVGGSGEAGELFF. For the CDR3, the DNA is TGCAGCGTTGGGGGGTCGGGAGAGGCCGGGGAGCTGTTTTTT.

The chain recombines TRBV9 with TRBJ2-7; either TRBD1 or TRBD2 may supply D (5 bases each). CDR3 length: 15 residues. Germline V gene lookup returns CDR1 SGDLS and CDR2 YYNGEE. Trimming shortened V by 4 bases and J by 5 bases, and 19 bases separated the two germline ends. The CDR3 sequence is CASSSSGRGADEQYF. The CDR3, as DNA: TGTGCCAGCAGCTCTTCGGGGAGAGGGGCCGACGAGCAGTACTTC. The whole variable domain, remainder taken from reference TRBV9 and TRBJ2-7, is DSGVTQTPKHLITATGQRVTLRCSPRSGDLSVYWYQQSLDQGLQFLIQYYNGEERAKGNILERFSAQQFPDLHSELNLSSLELGDSALYFCASSSSGRGADEQYFGPGTRLTVT.

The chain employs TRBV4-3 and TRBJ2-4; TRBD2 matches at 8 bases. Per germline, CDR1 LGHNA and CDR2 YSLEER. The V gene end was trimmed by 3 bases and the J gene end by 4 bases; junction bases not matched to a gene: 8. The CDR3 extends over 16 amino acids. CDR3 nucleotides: TGCGCCAGCAGCCAGCGCAAGACTAGCGAGAAAAACATTCAGTACTTC. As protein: CASSQRKTSEKNIQYF.

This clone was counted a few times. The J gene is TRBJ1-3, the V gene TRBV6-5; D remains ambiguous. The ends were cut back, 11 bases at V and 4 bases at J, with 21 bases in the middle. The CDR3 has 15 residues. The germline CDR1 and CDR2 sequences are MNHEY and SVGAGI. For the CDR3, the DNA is TGTGCCGAGGATTCTAAACGCGGGGAGGGAAACACCATATATTTT. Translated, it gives CAEDSKRGEGNTIYF.

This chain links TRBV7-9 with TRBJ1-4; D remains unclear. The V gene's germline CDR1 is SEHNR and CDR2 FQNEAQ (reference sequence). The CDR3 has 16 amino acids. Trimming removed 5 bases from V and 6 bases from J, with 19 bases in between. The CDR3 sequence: CASSISGLRRDEKLFF. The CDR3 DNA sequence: TGTGCCAGCAGCATCTCGGGCCTACGAAGGGATGAAAAACTGTTTTTT.

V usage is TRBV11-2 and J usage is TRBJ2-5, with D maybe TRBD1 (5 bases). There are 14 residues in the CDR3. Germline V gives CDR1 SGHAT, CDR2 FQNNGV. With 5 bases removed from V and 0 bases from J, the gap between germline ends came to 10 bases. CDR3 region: CASSKGIDQETQYF. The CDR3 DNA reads TGTGCCAGCAGCAAGGGGATTGACCAAGAGACCCAGTACTTC.

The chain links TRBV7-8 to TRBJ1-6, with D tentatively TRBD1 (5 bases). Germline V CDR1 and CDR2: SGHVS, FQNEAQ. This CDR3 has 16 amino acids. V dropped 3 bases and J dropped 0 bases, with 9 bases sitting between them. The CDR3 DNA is TGTGCCAGCAGCTTCAGGGCGATCTCCTATAATTCACCCCTCCACTTT. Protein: CASSFRAISYNSPLHF.

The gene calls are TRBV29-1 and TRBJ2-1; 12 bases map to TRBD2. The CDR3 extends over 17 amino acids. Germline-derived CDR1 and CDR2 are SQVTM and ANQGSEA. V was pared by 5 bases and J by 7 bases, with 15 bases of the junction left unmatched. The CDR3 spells CSVLIVASGRALNEQFF. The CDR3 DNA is TGCAGCGTTCTAATCGTGGCTAGCGGGAGGGCCCTAAATGAGCAGTTCTTC.

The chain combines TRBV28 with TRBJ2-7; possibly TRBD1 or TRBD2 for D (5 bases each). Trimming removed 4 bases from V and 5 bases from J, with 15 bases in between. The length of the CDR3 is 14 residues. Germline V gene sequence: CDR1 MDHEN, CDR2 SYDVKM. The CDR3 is CASSSRGVWDEQYF. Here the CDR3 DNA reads TGTGCCAGCAGTTCCCGAGGGGTATGGGACGAGCAGTACTTC.

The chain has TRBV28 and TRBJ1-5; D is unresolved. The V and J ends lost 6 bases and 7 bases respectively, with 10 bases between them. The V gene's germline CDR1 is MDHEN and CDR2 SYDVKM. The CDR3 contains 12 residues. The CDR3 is CASREGRQPQHF. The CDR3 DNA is TGTGCCAGCAGGGAAGGCCGGCAGCCCCAGCATTTT.

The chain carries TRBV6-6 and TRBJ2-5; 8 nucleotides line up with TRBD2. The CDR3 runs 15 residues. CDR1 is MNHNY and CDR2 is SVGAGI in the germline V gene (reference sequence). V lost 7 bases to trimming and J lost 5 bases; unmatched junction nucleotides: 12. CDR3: CASTQPGLGEETQYF. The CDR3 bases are TGTGCCAGCACTCAGCCGGGACTAGGGGAGGAGACCCAGTACTTC.

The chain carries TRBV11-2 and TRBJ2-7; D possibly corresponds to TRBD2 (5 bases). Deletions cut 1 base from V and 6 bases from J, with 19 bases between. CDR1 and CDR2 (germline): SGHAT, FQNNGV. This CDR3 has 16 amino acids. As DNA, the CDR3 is TGTGCCAGCAGCTTAGTTCGAGGAGGAGGAGGAAGCGAGCAGTACTTC. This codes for CASSLVRGGGGSEQYF.

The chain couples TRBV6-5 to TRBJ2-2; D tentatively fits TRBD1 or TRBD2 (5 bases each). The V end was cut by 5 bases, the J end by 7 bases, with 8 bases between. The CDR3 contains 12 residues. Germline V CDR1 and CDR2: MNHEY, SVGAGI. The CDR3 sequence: CASSRDGGELFF. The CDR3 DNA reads TGTGCCAGCAGTCGGGACGGCGGGGAGCTGTTTTTT.

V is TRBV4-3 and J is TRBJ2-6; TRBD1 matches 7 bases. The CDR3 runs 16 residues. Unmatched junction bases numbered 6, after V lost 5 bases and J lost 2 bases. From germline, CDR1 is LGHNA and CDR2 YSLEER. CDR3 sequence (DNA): TGCGCCAGCAGCTCCGCCAGGGGGACTGGGGCCAACGTCCTGACTTTC. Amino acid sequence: CASSSARGTGANVLTF.